The clone carrying this T cell receptor (beta chain) occurred a few times. Its antigen is still unknown. From germline, CDR1 is SGDLS and CDR2 YYNGEE. The CDR3 covers 16 residues. The ends lost 0 bases at V and 1 base at J; junction bases unmatched: 3. Documented time point: newly diagnosed GD, antithyroid drugs for less than 3 months. PBMC-extracted RNA yielded the TCR library. Graves' disease diagnosis was established per American Thyroid Association guidelines. The data stem from a study of regulatory T cells in long-lasting Graves disease. Study results and limitations: Relative to new patients (roughly 980), persistent patients exhibited greater sharing of public clonotypes (approximately 2,800).

Combining iRepertoire HTBI primers with Arm-PCR of CDR3 regions, the authors built TCR beta libraries. TCRdb re-derived calls from the multiplex PCR reads in MiXCR, one entry per CDR3 protein. The sample includes 350,000 to 550,000 distinct CDR3 sequences, 16% of them seen just once. The same sample was also used in a study of T cells in Graves' hyperthyroidism and ophthalmopathy. As that report states: The study used the HTBI primer set for a first-round RT-PCR of the TCR CDR3. Within blood appeared most thyroid clonotypes that had expanded above 0.001.

The sample in question was peripheral blood mononuclear cells (PBMCs), obtained at new diagnosis, from a patient treated with antithyroid drugs. The source is a woman aged 18-29 years with Graves disease. The chain has TRBV9 and TRBJ2-5; 10 bases are a match to TRBD2. The CDR3 reads CASSVGASGSQETQYF. In nucleotides, the CDR3 is TGTGCCAGCAGCGTAGGGGCTAGCGGGAGCCAAGAGACCCAGTACTTC.